This T cell receptor beta chain was recorded in a study of cytomegalovirus exposure and HLA in healthy donors. Worth noting for this clone: Its target is not known.

Primers for the PCR totalled 60 Vbeta and 13 Jbeta. The table came from immunoSEQ multiplex PCR; TCRdb's copy has only in-frame clones and leaves some out. This table has about 98,000 clones, about 74% appearing once. Findings and caveats of the study: Productive status was seen about 90% or about 30% of the time for most TCR beta V segments in an earlier analysis.

The source is a male donor in good health and CMV-seronegative. The sequenced sample was PBMCs.

The CDR3 coding sequence is TGCGCCAGCAGCTTGGGTTTAAGCCAGGCGAACTATGGCTACACCTTC. Its translation: CASSLGLSQANYGYTF. The rearrangement uses TRBV5-1 and TRBJ1-2; D is ambiguous. The CDR3 contains 16 residues. The V and J ends lost 0 bases and 2 bases respectively, with 14 bases between them. Per germline, CDR1 SGHRS and CDR2 YFSETQ.